Below, 28 T cell receptor beta chains from the same sample are listed, as sequenced in a study of radiation and T cells in renal cell carcinoma. Treatment here: treatment-naive control, cytoreductive nephrectomy. Assay used: immunoSEQ multiplex PCR; TCRdb lists only in-frame clones, some missing. The sample yields more than 8,500 clones, 65% seen once. The material sequenced was tumor tissue, taken from a patient whose treatment was nephrectomy without radiotherapy. The source is a man aged 55-75 years with renal cell carcinoma.

V usage is TRBV7-8 and J usage is TRBJ1-1; D perhaps matches TRBD1 (5 bases). The CDR3 has 15 residues. Germline CDR1 reads SGHVS; CDR2 reads FQNEAQ. Trimming removed 5 bases from V and 1 base from J, with 14 bases in between. Here the CDR3 reads CASSPAGRTNTEAFF. The CDR3 DNA reads TGTGCCAGCAGCCCAGCGGGACGGACGAACACTGAAGCTTTCTTT.

The chain employs TRBV5-5 and TRBJ1-5, with 9 bases aligning to TRBD1. The CDR3 contains 15 residues. Trimming took 4 bases from V and 5 from J; bases not matched to a gene: 7. Germline V gives CDR1 SGHKS, CDR2 YYEKEE (reference sequence). CDR3 region: CASSDGTGKDQPQHF. Written as DNA, the CDR3 is TGTGCCAGCAGCGATGGGACAGGGAAGGATCAGCCCCAGCATTTT.

The chain links TRBV4-2 to TRBJ2-1; D is possibly TRBD2 (6 bases). The germline V gene has CDR1 LGHNA and CDR2 YNFKEQ. The CDR3 totals 16 residues. The V and J ends lost 4 bases and 0 bases respectively, with 13 bases between them. The CDR3 DNA reads as TGTGCCAGCAGCCCGGATAGCGGTAGCTCCTACAATGAGCAGTTCTTC. Its protein product is CASSPDSGSSYNEQFF.

This clone was observed a few times. V is TRBV11-1 and J is TRBJ2-5, with 10 bases that match TRBD2. Looked up from germline, CDR1 is SGHAT and CDR2 is FQDESV (reference sequence). CDR3 size: 15 residues. The J segment lost 9 bases and the V segment lost 1 base, leaving 8 bases of the junction unmatched. The CDR3 region has the DNA TGTGCCAGCAGCTTAGTCGCTAGCGGGGGAGGAGCCCAGTACTTC. It yields the protein CASSLVASGGGAQYF.

This clone was seen a few times. The chain is built from TRBV23-1 and TRBJ2-2; D perhaps matches TRBD1 (6 bases). TRBV23-1 qualifies as an ORF whose function is uncertain. The CDR3 runs 17 residues. The germline V and J ends were trimmed by 3 bases and 0 bases, with 14 bases remaining between them. Written as DNA, the CDR3 is TGCGCCAGCAGTCAGAGAGGCAGGGGATCGAACACCGGGGAGCTGTTTTTT. Translating it yields CASSQRGRGSNTGELFF.

By proportion, this clone is large. V usage is TRBV5-1 and J usage is TRBJ2-3; 7 positions match TRBD1. The CDR3 runs 15 residues. Germline V CDR1 and CDR2: SGHRS, YFSETQ. The V gene end was trimmed by 3 bases and the J gene end by 1 base; junction bases not matched to a gene: 5. The CDR3 coding sequence is TGCGCCAGCAGCTCACGACAGGGCGGCACAGATACGCAGTATTTT. Translation gives CASSSRQGGTDTQYF.

This chain connects TRBV7-2 to TRBJ2-3; 7 nucleotides agree with TRBD2. CDR3 length: 17 residues. The trim removed 3 bases at V and 0 bases at J, leaving 9 bases unmatched. The germline gives CDR1 SGHTA, CDR2 FQGNSA. CDR3 sequence (DNA): TGTGCCAGCAGCTTGGGACCTAGCGGTCTTAGCACAGATACGCAGTATTTT. It specifies CASSLGPSGLSTDTQYF.

The V gene is TRBV7-9, the J gene TRBJ2-2, with D perhaps matching TRBD2 (6 bases). Trimming left V 3 bases short and J 1 base short, with 9 bases between. CDR1 is SEHNR, CDR2 FQNEAQ, per germline (reference sequence). This CDR3 region has 15 residues. The CDR3 reads CASSFGGRNTGELFF. The CDR3 DNA follows: TGTGCCAGCAGCTTTGGAGGGAGGAACACCGGGGAGCTGTTTTTT. The full variable domain, its missing parts supplied by reference TRBV7-9 and TRBJ2-2, is DTGVSQNPRHKITKRGQNVTFRCDPISEHNRLYWYRQTLGQGPEFLTYFQNEAQLEKSRLLSDRFSAERPKGSFSTLEIQRTEQGDSAMYLCASSFGGRNTGELFFGEGSRLTVL.

The CDR3 DNA is TGTGCCAGCAGCCAACTAGCGGCTTACAATGAGCAGTTCTTC. It encodes CASSQLAAYNEQFF. The chain carries TRBV6-6 and TRBJ2-1, with TRBD2 matching over 8 bases. Per germline, CDR1 MNHNY and CDR2 SVGAGI (reference sequence). Trimming removed 6 bases from V and 4 bases from J; junction bases left unmatched: 5. This CDR3 contains 14 residues.

This chain connects TRBV6-5 to TRBJ2-5; TRBD1 is a possible D gene (5 bases). Germline V gene sequence: CDR1 MNHEY, CDR2 SVGAGI. The CDR3 consists of 14 residues. V was cut by 4 bases and J by 0 bases, with 9 bases left in between. CDR3 protein: CASSFHRYQETQYF. The CDR3 bases are TGTGCCAGCAGTTTCCACAGGTACCAAGAGACCCAGTACTTC.

The V gene is TRBV6-4, the J gene TRBJ2-1; D may be TRBD1 (5 bases). Looked up from germline, CDR1 is MRHNA and CDR2 is SNTAGT. V was cut by 2 bases and J by 3 bases, with 11 bases left in between. The CDR3 runs 15 residues. The CDR3 DNA reads as TGTGCCAGCAGTGACGAGGCAGGGAACTACAATGAGCAGTTCTTC. This encodes CASSDEAGNYNEQFF.

The chain uses TRBV10-2 and TRBJ1-3, with D perhaps TRBD1 (6 bases). Trimming removed 0 bases at V and 4 bases at J, with 13 bases between. CDR1 WSHSY and CDR2 SAAADI come from the germline V gene. This CDR3 has 16 amino acids. The CDR3 here is CASSESNRAGGNTIYF. In DNA, the CDR3 is TGCGCCAGCAGTGAGTCGAACAGGGCGGGAGGAAACACCATATATTTT.

This clone showed up just once. The rearrangement uses TRBV11-2 and TRBJ2-7; tentative D call: TRBD1 (6 bases). The CDR3 sequence is 16 residues long. Deletions cut 4 bases from V and 0 bases from J, with 16 bases between. The germline gives CDR1 SGHAT, CDR2 FQNNGV. The CDR3 nucleotides read TGTGCCAGCAGCTCCCACTTGACAGGACGCTCCTACGAGCAGTACTTC. This gives the protein CASSSHLTGRSYEQYF.

The V gene is TRBV29-1, the J gene TRBJ2-5, with D possibly TRBD2 on 6 matching bases. Germline V gene sequence: CDR1 SQVTM, CDR2 ANQGSEA. The CDR3 spans 12 residues. V was cut by 6 bases and J by 6 bases, with 14 bases left in between. CDR3 DNA: TGCAGCGTCCGGGACTCAGCTCAGACCCAGTACTTC. Translated, it gives CSVRDSAQTQYF. Supplemented by reference TRBV29-1 and TRBJ2-5, the full variable domain reads SAVISQKPSRDICQRGTSLTIQCQVDSQVTMMFWYRQQPGQSLTLIATANQGSEATYESGFVIDKFPISRPNLTFSTLTVSNMSPEDSSIYLCSVRDSAQTQYFGPGTRLLVL.

The V and J genes are TRBV5-5 and TRBJ2-7; a weak D match, TRBD2 (5 bases). This CDR3 spans 13 amino acids. Germline CDR1 SGHKS, CDR2 YYEKEE (reference sequence). Trimming pared 4 bases from V and 2 bases from J, leaving 10 bases between. In nucleotides, the CDR3 is TGTGCCAGCAGCCCACCTAGCACCTACGAGCAGTACTTC. This sequence encodes CASSPPSTYEQYF.

The gene calls are TRBV10-1 and TRBJ2-7; D ambiguous. Germline CDR1 is WNHNN and CDR2 is SYGVQD (reference sequence). The CDR3 totals 13 residues. Deletions cut 2 bases from V and 6 bases from J, with 11 bases between. This chain's CDR3 is CASSEDLRAEQYF. As DNA, the CDR3 is TGCGCCAGCAGTGAGGACCTGCGTGCCGAGCAGTACTTC.

The CDR3 reads CASSLEGTAFQPQHF. The CDR3 DNA follows: TGTGCCAGCAGTTTAGAAGGGACCGCCTTTCAGCCCCAGCATTTT. The chain joins TRBV27 to TRBJ1-5; a possible D gene is TRBD1 (5 bases). The CDR3 length is 15 residues. In germline, CDR1 is MNHEY, CDR2 SMNVEV (reference sequence). V was clipped by 2 bases and J by 6 bases, with 14 bases between them.

The rearrangement joins TRBV28 to TRBJ2-7, with 8 bases fitting TRBD2. This CDR3 is built from 15 residues. Germline V gene sequence: CDR1 MDHEN, CDR2 SYDVKM. The junction had 5 bases not matched to a gene; V was cut back by 1 base and J by 3 bases. CDR3 loop: CASSLSSGRVYEQYF. CDR3 bases: TGTGCCAGCAGTTTATCCAGCGGGAGAGTCTACGAGCAGTACTTC.

This clone was detected a few times. This rearrangement joins TRBV25-1 to TRBJ1-6; a weak D match, TRBD1 (5 bases). V lost 2 bases to trimming and J lost 6 bases, with 5 bases between them. The CDR3 runs to 13 residues. Germline lookup yields CDR1 MGHDK and CDR2 SYGVNS. CDR3 protein: CASSEDSNSPLHF. The CDR3 DNA is TGTGCCAGCAGTGAAGACAGTAATTCACCCCTCCACTTT.

This clone has a single count. The chain combines TRBV28 with TRBJ2-7, with D hard to call. V was trimmed by 2 bases and J by 3 bases, leaving 8 bases between them. The CDR3 is 13 amino acids. Per germline, CDR1 MDHEN and CDR2 SYDVKM. CDR3 in DNA: TGTGCCAGCAGTTTACCCACCCACTACGAGCAGTACTTC. It is translated as CASSLPTHYEQYF.

The gene calls are TRBV6-6 and TRBJ1-1, with D unresolved. V gave up 8 bases and J gave up 1 base, with 11 bases separating them. Germline loops: CDR1 MNHNY, CDR2 SVGAGI (reference sequence). CDR3 length equals 13 residues. The DNA for the CDR3 is TGTGCCAGCTCTTCGATCTCGAACACTGAAGCTTTCTTT. Its translation is CASSSISNTEAFF.

This clone was counted a single time. A far larger clone is a single base away, which makes a read error likely. In nucleotides, the CDR3 is TGTGCCAGCAGCGCCGGGACAGGGTCCTACGAGCAGTACTTC. Protein: CASSAGTGSYEQYF. The chain couples TRBV6-4 to TRBJ2-7; 9 nucleotides match TRBD1. CDR3 length: 14 amino acids. V was pared by 6 bases and J by 1 base, with 4 bases of the junction left unmatched. Germline CDR1 is MRHNA and CDR2 is SNTAGT.

Only a few counts were recorded for this clone. This rearrangement joins TRBV4-2 to TRBJ2-3; 9 nucleotides match TRBD2. CDR1 LGHNA and CDR2 YNFKEQ come from the germline V gene. The V and J ends lost 4 bases and 2 bases, in that order; junction bases with no gene match: 10. The CDR3 has 17 residues. The CDR3 spells CASSPRGSGGPTDTQYF. CDR3 DNA sequence: TGTGCCAGCAGCCCCCGGGGGAGCGGGGGGCCCACAGATACGCAGTATTTT.

The sample holds a few counts of this clone. This sequence joins TRBV5-1 and TRBJ2-5; 7 nucleotides align to TRBD1. The CDR3 is 14 residues long. The germline V gene has CDR1 SGHRS and CDR2 YFSETQ. V was clipped by 4 bases and J by 2 bases; unmatched bases: 5. The CDR3 loop is CASSLRQGQETQYF. CDR3 sequence (DNA): TGCGCCAGCAGCCTACGACAGGGACAAGAGACCCAGTACTTC.

This chain connects TRBV27 to TRBJ1-6; 11 bases match TRBD1. V gave up 2 bases and J gave up 9 bases; unmatched junction bases: 3. CDR3 length: 15 amino acids. The germline V gene encodes CDR1 MNHEY and CDR2 SMNVEV (reference sequence). The CDR3 sequence is CASSLGTGGGSPLHF. CDR3 sequence (DNA): TGTGCCAGCAGTTTAGGGACAGGGGGGGGTTCACCCCTCCACTTT.

V and J are TRBV12-2 and TRBJ1-1; the table's D call TRBD1 went unverified against the DNA. TRBV12-2 is noted as a pseudogene. The CDR3 has 16 amino acids. CDR3 amino acids: CASRQTDRSGSTEAFF. The CDR3 DNA reads TGTGCAAGTCGTCAAACGGACAGGTCGGGATCCACTGAAGCTTTCTTT.

The chain has TRBV7-9 and TRBJ2-1; a weak D match, TRBD1 (6 bases). Per the germline V gene, CDR1 is SEHNR and CDR2 is FQNEAQ (reference sequence). The CDR3 loop spans 13 amino acids. Trimming took 5 bases from V and 10 from J, leaving 15 bases between them. The CDR3 here is CASSRAPGHEQFF. The CDR3 bases are TGTGCCAGCAGCCGAGCACCGGGACACGAGCAGTTCTTC. The entire variable domain, with the rest obtained from reference TRBV7-9 and TRBJ2-1, is as follows: DTGVSQNPRHKITKRGQNVTFRCDPISEHNRLYWYRQTLGQGPEFLTYFQNEAQLEKSRLLSDRFSAERPKGSFSTLEIQRTEQGDSAMYLCASSRAPGHEQFFGPGTRLTVL.

The chain combines TRBV19 with TRBJ2-7, with 7 bases identical to TRBD1. CDR3 length: 15 amino acids. Unmatched junction bases numbered 6, after V lost 4 bases and J lost 0 bases. Germline V gene sequence: CDR1 LNHDA, CDR2 SQIVND (reference sequence). The CDR3 loop is CASSSSGTASYEQYF. The CDR3 nucleotides are TGTGCCAGTAGTAGTTCCGGGACAGCCTCCTACGAGCAGTACTTC.